A selection of T cell receptor beta chains follows, all from one sample in a study of cytomegalovirus exposure and HLA in healthy donors. The method was immunoSEQ multiplex PCR; TCRdb's version includes in-frame clones alone and lacks a portion of them. The sample lists about 160,000 clones, approximately 80% seen once, with 8.5% to 10% in the top ten. The sequenced material came from PBMCs. Receptors were obtained from a young man in good health and CMV-seropositive. CDR3s include the opening cysteine and the closing phenylalanine or tryptophan. Each record gives: clone size, D gene, J gene, V gene, CDR3 protein, CDR3 DNA. D genes are given only for firm matches. Clone sizes are given selectively: once, few, many, or a class where the clone is expanded.

.	TRBD1	TRBJ2-1	TRBV9	CASSASGQDYNEQFF	TGTGCCAGCAGCGCCTCGGGACAGGACTACAATGAGCAGTTCTTC
.	.	TRBJ1-1	TRBV5-6	CASSLFGGTEAFF	TGTGCCAGCAGCTTGTTCGGGGGCACTGAAGCTTTCTTT
.	TRBD1	TRBJ2-6	TRBV6-1	CASRTRGHGANVLTF	TGTGCCAGCAGAACGAGGGGGCATGGGGCCAACGTCCTGACTTTC
few	.	TRBJ1-1	TRBV19	CASSIKEAYTEAFF	TGTGCCAGTAGTATTAAGGAGGCGTACACTGAAGCTTTCTTT
.	.	TRBJ1-4	TRBV5-1	CASSDTGRANEKLFF	TGCGCCAGCAGCGATACAGGGAGAGCTAATGAAAAACTGTTTTTT
.	.	TRBJ1-1	TRBV20-1	CSARDPGVDFF	TGCAGTGCTAGAGACCCAGGGGTAGATTTCTTT
.	.	TRBJ1-4	TRBV6-6	CASSYTGFGNEKLFF	TGTGCCAGCAGTTATACAGGGTTCGGGAATGAAAAACTGTTTTTT
few	TRBD1	TRBJ2-7	TRBV4-3	CASSQQGQVTYEQYF	TGCGCCAGCAGCCAACAGGGACAGGTTACCTACGAGCAGTACTTC
once	.	TRBJ1-5	TRBV2	CASSEGRGRSFNQPQHF	TGTGCCAGCAGTGAGGGTAGGGGCCGTTCCTTCAATCAGCCCCAGCATTTT
.	.	TRBJ2-3	TRBV5-1	CASSLRGGREVQYF	TGCGCCAGCAGCTTGAGAGGGGGCAGGGAGGTGCAGTATTTT
.	.	TRBJ2-1	TRBV9	CASSPDAHRDNEQFF	TGTGCCAGCAGTCCTGACGCTCACCGGGACAATGAGCAGTTCTTC
.	.	TRBJ2-3	TRBV11-2	CASSLYTDTQYF	TGTGCCAGCAGCTTATACACAGATACGCAGTATTTT
.	TRBD1	TRBJ2-3	TRBV7-9	CASSLGQDADTQYF	TGTGCCAGCAGCCTCGGACAGGACGCAGATACGCAGTATTTT
.	TRBD1	TRBJ2-5	TRBV29-1	CSVNRDRGQETQYF	TGCAGCGTGAACCGGGACAGGGGACAAGAGACCCAGTACTTC
.	TRBD2	TRBJ2-7	TRBV27	CASSLLPTSGGDYEQYF	TGTGCCAGCAGTTTACTCCCCACTAGCGGGGGTGACTACGAGCAGTACTTC
.	.	TRBJ1-2	TRBV29-1	CSVHRTDYGYTF	TGCAGCGTGCACAGGACCGACTATGGCTACACCTTC
.	.	TRBJ2-3	TRBV27	CASSTQGVGFAADTQYF	TGTGCCAGCAGTACCCAGGGCGTCGGATTTGCCGCAGATACGCAGTATTTT
.	TRBD2	TRBJ2-3	TRBV29-1	CSPEGLAGHSTDTQYF	TGCAGCCCCGAGGGACTAGCGGGGCATAGCACAGATACGCAGTATTTT
.	.	TRBJ2-1	TRBV2	CASSRIAEEQFF	TGTGCCAGCAGTCGGATAGCGGAAGAGCAGTTCTTC